The 25 T cell receptor beta chains reported below all come from one sample, sequenced in a study of technical replicates of blood from a handful of donors. Repertoires were generated with immunoSEQ multiplex PCR, while TCRdb's copy carries only in-frame clones and drops some. The sample includes 75,000 to 90,000 clones, 85% to 95% of them seen just once. Input material: T cells isolated from PBMCs. These receptors were collected from a human donor in good health.

The V call is TRBV9, the J call TRBJ1-3; D call uncertain. This CDR3 contains 15 residues. Germline V gives CDR1 SGDLS, CDR2 YYNGEE. The V gene lost 0 bases and the J gene lost 1 base, with 8 bases spanning the gap. CDR3 nucleotide sequence: TGTGCCAGCAGCGTAGAAGGGAGTTCTGGAAACACCATATATTTT. Protein product: CASSVEGSSGNTIYF.

The gene calls are TRBV6-1 and TRBJ1-1; tentatively, D is TRBD1 (5 bases). V lost 2 bases and J lost 4, with 11 bases in between. Per germline, CDR1 MNHNS and CDR2 SASEGT. This CDR3 spans 14 amino acids. The chain's CDR3 is CASSESWGGTEAFF. In DNA form, the CDR3 reads TGTGCCAGCAGTGAAAGCTGGGGCGGCACTGAAGCTTTCTTT.

The CDR3 loop is CASSQGLAAKNEQFF. In DNA, the CDR3 is TGTGCCAGCAGCCAGGGACTAGCGGCGAAAAATGAGCAGTTCTTC. The chain combines TRBV4-2 with TRBJ2-1, with 11 positions matching TRBD2. CDR3 length: 15 residues. V shed 3 bases and J 7 bases; nucleotides not matched to a gene: 5. Germline-derived CDR1 and CDR2 are LGHNA and YNFKEQ.

The V and J genes are TRBV7-6 and TRBJ2-3; D is ambiguous. There are 13 residues in the CDR3. V was cut by 5 bases and J by 4 bases, with 10 bases left in between. From germline, CDR1 is SGHVS and CDR2 FNYEAQ. In DNA form, the CDR3 reads TGTGCCAGCAGCCGAGTTACTCCAGATACGCAGTATTTT. It yields the protein CASSRVTPDTQYF.

The chain is built from TRBV28 and TRBJ1-1; D unresolved. The germline CDR1 and CDR2 sequences are MDHEN and SYDVKM. Trimming pared 2 bases from V and 4 bases from J, leaving 11 bases between. The CDR3 consists of 14 residues. Written as DNA, the CDR3 is TGTGCCAGCAGTTTAGTCGGGGAGGGCACTGAAGCTTTCTTT. Its translation: CASSLVGEGTEAFF.

This clone has only one observation. This chain links TRBV6-5 with TRBJ2-2, with D possibly being TRBD1 (5 bases). Trimming pared 7 bases from V and 0 bases from J, leaving 12 bases between. Germline V gene data show CDR1 as MNHEY and CDR2 as SVGAGI. This CDR3 has 15 amino acids. The CDR3 here is CASNRQPSNTGELFF. Written as DNA, the CDR3 is TGTGCCAGCAATCGACAGCCCTCGAACACCGGGGAGCTGTTTTTT.

The chain links TRBV6-1 to TRBJ2-3, with TRBD1 as a possible D gene (5 bases). This CDR3 contains 14 residues. The germline V and J ends were trimmed by 6 bases and 0 bases, with 10 bases remaining between them. Germline V lookup: CDR1 MNHNS, CDR2 SASEGT. For the CDR3, the DNA is TGTGCCAGCAGGACAGTTGCTAGCACAGATACGCAGTATTTT. It translates to CASRTVASTDTQYF.

The V gene is TRBV7-3, the J gene TRBJ2-3; D is unresolved. CDR1 and CDR2 (germline): SGHTA, FQGTGA. The CDR3 sequence is 12 residues long. V gave up 5 bases and J gave up 2 bases, with 5 bases separating them. The CDR3 is CASSPNTDTQYF. In DNA form, the CDR3 reads TGTGCCAGCAGCCCCAACACAGATACGCAGTATTTT. Complete variable domain (other parts from reference TRBV7-3 and TRBJ2-3): GAGVSQTPSNKVTEKGKYVELRCDPISGHTALYWYRQSLGQGPEFLIYFQGTGAADDSGLPNDRFFAVRPEGSVSTLKIQRTERGDSAVYLCASSPNTDTQYFGPGTRLTVL.

The J gene is TRBJ2-1, the V gene TRBV27; D gene ambiguous. The V and J ends lost 5 bases and 2 bases respectively, with 7 bases between them. The CDR3 runs to 13 residues. The V gene's germline CDR1 is MNHEY and CDR2 SMNVEV (reference sequence). The CDR3 sequence: CASSPGAYNEQFF. Here the CDR3 DNA reads TGTGCCAGCAGTCCCGGTGCCTACAATGAGCAGTTCTTC.

This clone appeared a single time. The genes are TRBV6-1 and TRBJ1-1; TRBD1 aligns across 8 bases. Trimming took 3 bases from V and 4 from J; bases not matched to a gene: 7. There are 15 residues in the CDR3. The germline V gene has CDR1 MNHNS and CDR2 SASEGT. The CDR3 bases are TGTGCCAGCAGTGATAAGGCAGGGGGCCTCACTGAAGCTTTCTTT. Amino acid sequence: CASSDKAGGLTEAFF.

The gene calls are TRBV6-5 and TRBJ2-7; D not certain. Trimming cost V 2 bases and J 2 bases, with 10 bases left between them. The V gene's germline CDR1 is MNHEY and CDR2 SVGAGI. This CDR3 has 14 residues. CDR3 region: CASSYGVEPYEQYF. The CDR3 DNA sequence: TGTGCCAGCAGTTACGGCGTGGAGCCCTACGAGCAGTACTTC.

This chain links TRBV6-6 with TRBJ2-7; 11 bases are a match to TRBD2. Germline V lookup: CDR1 MNHNY, CDR2 SVGAGI (reference sequence). This CDR3 is built from 15 residues. Trimming cost V 7 bases and J 6 bases; bases outside gene matches: 11. The CDR3 region has the DNA TGTGCCAGCATTGCAACTAGCGGGAGAGAAGGCGAGCAGTACTTC. This codes for CASIATSGREGEQYF.

The V gene is TRBV6-6, the J gene TRBJ1-2; TRBD1 is a possible D gene (5 bases). V was clipped by 2 bases and J by 6 bases, with 13 bases between them. In germline, CDR1 is MNHNY, CDR2 SVGAGI (reference sequence). The CDR3 length is 14 residues. The CDR3 sequence: CASSYAGGQNGYTF. The CDR3, as DNA: TGTGCCAGCAGTTACGCGGGGGGTCAGAATGGCTACACCTTC.

This clone was observed a single time. The genes are TRBV27 and TRBJ1-4; 10 nucleotides align to TRBD1. The germline V gene encodes CDR1 MNHEY and CDR2 SMNVEV (reference sequence). The length of the CDR3 is 17 residues. V shed 2 bases and J 7 bases; nucleotides not matched to a gene: 10. Here the CDR3 DNA reads TGTGCCAGCAGTTTAACGGCTCCCCGGGACAGGGGTGAAAAACTGTTTTTT. Protein product: CASSLTAPRDRGEKLFF.

The chain carries TRBV6-1 and TRBJ2-7; D not certain. V was shortened by 2 bases and J by 3 bases, with 14 bases between the two germline ends. Looked up from germline, CDR1 is MNHNS and CDR2 is SASEGT. This CDR3 contains 15 residues. CDR3 sequence (DNA): TGTGCCAGCAGTGAATATCGTGAGCGTTTCTACGAGCAGTACTTC. Translation: CASSEYRERFYEQYF.

The chain employs TRBV30 and TRBJ2-5, with TRBD2 matching 8 bases. V lost 3 bases, J lost 5 bases, and 17 bases stayed unmatched. The CDR3 contains 17 residues. From germline, CDR1 is GTSNPN and CDR2 SVGIG (reference sequence). CDR3 coding DNA: TGTGCCTGGAGCCTGGGACTAGTGGGAGGCAGTGGGGAGACCCAGTACTTC. This gives the protein CAWSLGLVGGSGETQYF.

This chain joins TRBV27 and TRBJ2-1, with D maybe TRBD2 (6 bases). The germline V gene encodes CDR1 MNHEY and CDR2 SMNVEV (reference sequence). The CDR3 is made up of 15 amino acids. V was cut by 2 bases and J by 2 bases, with 10 bases left in between. The CDR3 DNA reads as TGTGCCAGCAGTTTACTCGGGAGCCCCTACAATGAGCAGTTCTTC. Its translation is CASSLLGSPYNEQFF.

The chain has TRBV9 and TRBJ2-5; 8 positions agree with TRBD2. The V segment lost 2 bases and the J segment 5 bases; nucleotides outside the gene matches: 11. The length of the CDR3 is 16 residues. Germline loops: CDR1 SGDLS, CDR2 YYNGEE. The CDR3 loop is CASSVGTSNFVETQYF. The CDR3 coding sequence is TGTGCCAGCAGCGTGGGGACTAGTAATTTTGTGGAGACCCAGTACTTC.

The CDR3 coding sequence is TGTGCCAGCAGACGGTCCACAGGGGGCACCGGGGAGCTGTTTTTT. Encoded protein: CASRRSTGGTGELFF. The gene calls are TRBV28 and TRBJ2-2; 8 positions agree with TRBD1. After removal of 6 bases from V and 4 bases from J, the junction contained 7 bases not matched to a gene. Germline CDR1 is MDHEN and CDR2 is SYDVKM. This CDR3 spans 15 amino acids.

Worth noting for this clone: Its ends do not fully match the called genes, so a read error is possible. The V gene is TRBV11-3, the J gene TRBJ1-3, with TRBD1 as a possible D gene (5 bases). This CDR3 is built from 14 residues. Germline V gives CDR1 SGHNT, CDR2 YENEEA. The CDR3 is CASSLGTLGSTIYF. Here the CDR3 DNA reads TGTGCCAGCAGCTTAGGGACACTCGGAAGCACCATATATTTT.

The V call is TRBV5-4, the J call TRBJ1-2; D gene unclear. The V gene's germline CDR1 is SGHNT and CDR2 YYREEE (reference sequence). V dropped 6 bases and J dropped 6 bases, with 15 bases sitting between them. The CDR3 has 13 residues. The CDR3 sequence: CASTLQGGHGYTF. The CDR3, as DNA: TGTGCCAGCACCCTACAAGGAGGTCATGGCTACACCTTC.

The genes are TRBV19 and TRBJ1-2, with 8 bases aligning to TRBD1. The V gene's germline CDR1 is LNHDA and CDR2 SQIVND (reference sequence). Trimming cost V 3 bases and J 6 bases; bases outside gene matches: 6. This CDR3 contains 14 residues. The chain's CDR3 is CASSILQGENGYTF. CDR3 DNA: TGTGCCAGTAGTATTTTACAGGGGGAGAATGGCTACACCTTC.

The chain uses TRBV5-4 and TRBJ2-7; 7 bases align to TRBD2. J was trimmed by 3 bases and V by 0 bases; bases with no gene match: 3. CDR1 and CDR2 (germline): SGHNT, YYREEE (reference sequence). This CDR3 is built from 14 residues. CDR3 sequence: CASSLERGNYEQYF. The CDR3 DNA reads as TGTGCCAGCAGCTTGGAGCGGGGCAACTACGAGCAGTACTTC. Filled out from reference TRBV5-4 and TRBJ2-7, the complete variable domain reads ETGVTQSPTHLIKTRGQQVTLRCSSQSGHNTVSWYQQALGQGPQFIFQYYREEENGRGNFPPRFSGLQFPNYSSELNVNALELDDSALYLCASSLERGNYEQYFGPGTRLTVT.

The V call is TRBV25-1, the J call TRBJ1-5; D is perhaps TRBD1 (6 bases). The ends were cut back, 5 bases at V and 1 base at J, with 15 bases in the middle. The CDR3 runs 16 residues. CDR1 and CDR2 (germline): MGHDK, SYGVNS. DNA of the CDR3: TGTGCCAGCAGTTCGTCAGCAGGGGCAAGCAATCAGCCCCAGCATTTT. Protein sequence: CASSSSAGASNQPQHF.

This clone was observed a handful of times. The CDR3 DNA reads TGTGCCAGCAGCCGACAGGGTGAAGCTTTCTTT. It encodes CASSRQGEAFF. The chain combines TRBV6-6 with TRBJ1-1, with 7 bases aligning to TRBD1. Germline trimming cut 6 bases from V and 7 bases from J; bases unmatched to any gene: 2. The CDR3 spans 11 residues. CDR1 and CDR2 (germline): MNHNY, SVGAGI (reference sequence).